What follows are 9 T cell receptor beta chains derived from one specimen sequenced in a study of vaccination and CD4 T cells after COVID-19. Oncomine TCR Beta short-read sequencing was applied to DNA from cultured CD4+ T cells. A single record per CDR3 protein comes from TCRdb applying MiXCR to the PCR reads. Among about 24,000 distinct CDR3 sequences listed, under 50% were seen once. Documented time point: late sampling 161 to 241 days after vaccination in a few convalescent patients. Indicated treatment: approximately 10-day PBMC culture with coronavirus spike peptide pools or control peptides (ViraFEST assay). These receptors are not linked to any known antigen. Sequenced material: CD4+ T cells from blood, cultured in vitro, taken about 7 months after SARS-CoV-2 vaccination. All receptors derive from a human donor who had recovered from COVID-19.

The rearrangement uses TRBV11-3 and TRBJ2-7, with 8 bases aligning to TRBD2. The CDR3 has 13 amino acids. The germline V gene encodes CDR1 SGHNT and CDR2 YENEEA. Trimming removed 5 bases from V and 2 bases from J; junction bases left unmatched: 2. CDR3 protein: CASSKTSAYEQYF. The CDR3 nucleotides are TGTGCCAGCAGCAAGACTAGCGCCTACGAGCAGTACTTC.

The rearrangement uses TRBV18 and TRBJ2-5; D remains unclear. Germline lookup yields CDR1 KGHSH and CDR2 LQKENI. The V and J ends lost 6 bases and 2 bases respectively, with 10 bases between them. The CDR3 contains 13 residues. CDR3 protein: CASSSGQQETQYF. The DNA of the CDR3 is TGTGCCAGCTCGTCCGGGCAGCAAGAGACCCAGTACTTC.

This clonotype was recorded a few times. The chain has TRBV27 and TRBJ2-7, with a possible D match to TRBD2 (5 bases). Looked up from germline, CDR1 is MNHEY and CDR2 is SMNVEV (reference sequence). The germline V and J ends were trimmed by 5 bases and 1 base, with 12 bases remaining between them. The CDR3 contains 14 residues. The CDR3, as DNA: TGTGCCAGCAGTCCCTTCGGGATTTCCTACGAGCAGTACTTC. Translated, it gives CASSPFGISYEQYF.

This rearrangement joins TRBV6-2 or TRBV6-3 to TRBJ1-2, with D possibly matching TRBD1 (5 bases). The germline gives CDR1 MNHEY, CDR2 SVGEGT. Trimming left V 4 bases short and J 4 bases short, with 7 bases between. The CDR3 length is 12 residues. CDR3 coding DNA: TGTGCCAGCAGTTCACAGGCCTATGGCTACACCTTC. This sequence encodes CASSSQAYGYTF.

The V call is TRBV7-2, the J call TRBJ2-3, with 16 bases identical to TRBD2. V gave up 5 bases and J gave up 2 bases; unmatched junction bases: 13. The CDR3 runs 20 residues. The V gene's germline CDR1 is SGHTA and CDR2 FQGNSA. Written as DNA, the CDR3 is TGTGCCAGCAGCAGACGGGGACTAGCGGGAGGGCCGTTCCCCACAGATACGCAGTATTTT. It codes for CASSRRGLAGGPFPTDTQYF.

This clonotype was counted a few times. The chain uses TRBV20-1 and TRBJ1-5; D is unresolved. CDR1 is DFQATT, CDR2 SNEGSKA, per germline (reference sequence). The CDR3 is 13 amino acids. With 5 bases removed from V and 7 bases from J, the gap between germline ends came to 15 bases. Here the CDR3 reads CSASVAKLQPQHF. The CDR3 coding sequence is TGCAGTGCTTCCGTCGCAAAGCTACAGCCCCAGCATTTT.

This rearrangement joins TRBV10-3 to TRBJ2-5, with D unclear. CDR3 length: 11 amino acids. The germline V gene has CDR1 ENHRY and CDR2 SYGVKD. V lost 6 bases and J lost 3, with 5 bases in between. CDR3 sequence: CAIREEETQYF. The CDR3 DNA follows: TGTGCCATCAGAGAGGAAGAGACCCAGTACTTC.

The chain recombines TRBV20-1 with TRBJ2-7; 11 nucleotides line up with TRBD2. The germline V gene encodes CDR1 DFQATT and CDR2 SNEGSKA (reference sequence). Trimming at V came to 5 bases and at J to 3 bases, leaving 18 bases not matched to a gene. This CDR3 has 18 amino acids. As DNA, the CDR3 is TGCAGTGCTCCCCGCCACTTAGCGGGAGGGCCGGGGGTCTACGAGCAGTACTTC. This sequence encodes CSAPRHLAGGPGVYEQYF.

CDR3 DNA sequence: TGCAGTGCTATCCGGACTAGCAGCACAGATACGCAGTATTTT. It codes for CSAIRTSSTDTQYF. The chain recombines TRBV20-1 with TRBJ2-3; TRBD2 matches at 8 bases. This CDR3 has 14 amino acids. The trim removed 4 bases at V and 0 bases at J, leaving 3 bases unmatched. The germline V gene encodes CDR1 DFQATT and CDR2 SNEGSKA (reference sequence).